This record concerns one TCR beta chain sequence. This record comes from a study of cytomegalovirus exposure and HLA in healthy donors. Both 60 Vbeta primers and 13 Jbeta primers went into the PCR. Some clones are missing from TCRdb's copy, which holds only in-frame ones; the method was immunoSEQ multiplex PCR. In the table there are around 200,000 clones, under 85% of which are singletons. V was clipped by 0 bases and J by 7 bases, with 17 bases between them. Germline V lookup: CDR1 SGHNT, CDR2 YYREEE (reference sequence). There are 15 residues in the CDR3. This clonotype was obtained from a man over 45 in good health and CMV-seronegative. Sample: PBMCs. The genes are TRBV5-4 and TRBJ2-7, with D possibly TRBD2 on 6 matching bases. The CDR3 coding sequence is TGTGCCAGCAGCTTGGATGTCGCGGGGATTCGGGAGCAGTACTTC. It specifies CASSLDVAGIREQYF.